The sequence of this T cell receptor beta chain was determined in a study of blood T cell repertoires in COVID-19. Looking at the study overall: Some COVID-19 samples were acute and others convalescent; all came from the United States, Italy and Spain. From T cells, B-cell-depleted T cells, or PBMCs came the material, which was cDNA or gDNA.

The CDR3 length is 14 residues. Looked up from germline, CDR1 is SGHTA and CDR2 is FQGNSA. Trimming removed 5 bases at V and 3 bases at J, with 10 bases between. Authors' data handling: Reference gene primer amplification gave nucleated cell count estimates. Assay: immunoSEQ multiplex PCR; the TCRdb copy retains only in-frame clones and omits some. Clonal size and the V and J genes are those of that table, whereas D and trimming came from the DNA. The sample records fewer than 25,000 clones, more than 80% being singletons. The material sequenced was peripheral blood. The TCR was taken from a woman aged 80 or over with active or convalescent COVID-19. This chain links TRBV7-2 with TRBJ2-2; tentatively, D is TRBD1 (6 bases). The CDR3 nucleotides are TGTGCCAGCAGCAGAAACAGGGACACCGGGGAGCTGTTTTTT. Its protein product is CASSRNRDTGELFF.